The 4 T cell receptor beta chains in this list originate from one sample, sequenced in a study of T cell responses to AZD1222 COVID-19 vaccine. The protocol was immunoSEQ multiplex PCR, while the TCRdb copy is restricted to in-frame clones and leaves out a portion. The sample has 100,000 or so clones; around 87% are singletons. The sequencing here drew on peripheral blood, taken 28 days after the second AZD1222 dose. These receptors all come from an adult who received the AZD1222 COVID-19 vaccine.

The V call is TRBV6-5, the J call TRBJ2-7; D unclear. CDR3 size: 13 residues. Looked up from germline, CDR1 is MNHEY and CDR2 is SVGAGI. V was pared by 7 bases and J by 3 bases, with 13 bases between. CDR3 sequence: CASTQARLYEQYF. The DNA of the CDR3 is TGTGCCAGCACCCAGGCAAGGCTCTACGAGCAGTACTTC.

V usage is TRBV18 and J usage is TRBJ2-7, with 13 bases that match TRBD2. Germline V CDR1 and CDR2: KGHSH, LQKENI. The ends lost 3 bases at V and 6 bases at J; junction bases unmatched: 8. This CDR3 contains 16 residues. The DNA of the CDR3 is TGTGCCAGCTCACCGGGACTAGCGGGGTCCTGGAGCGAGCAGTACTTC. Its protein is CASSPGLAGSWSEQYF.

This chain joins TRBV5-1 and TRBJ2-7, with unresolved D. Germline V CDR1 and CDR2: SGHRS, YFSETQ. V lost 2 bases to trimming and J lost 3 bases, with 18 bases between them. CDR3 length equals 16 residues. CDR3 in amino acids: CASSFYTPSWYYEQYF. The CDR3 bases are TGCGCCAGCAGCTTTTACACTCCATCCTGGTACTACGAGCAGTACTTC.

This chain links TRBV5-1 with TRBJ2-7, with unresolved D. CDR3 length equals 15 residues. Trimming took 0 bases from V and 3 from J, leaving 13 bases between them. The germline V gene encodes CDR1 SGHRS and CDR2 YFSETQ. The CDR3 coding sequence is TGCGCCAGCAGCTTGGCGGCAGGAGATTACTACGAGCAGTACTTC. Translated: CASSLAAGDYYEQYF. The full variable domain, rest sourced from reference TRBV5-1 and TRBJ2-7, is KAGVTQTPRYLIKTRGQQVTLSCSPISGHRSVSWYQQTPGQGLQFLFEYFSETQRNKGNFPGRFSGRQFSNSRSEMNVSTLELGDSALYLCASSLAAGDYYEQYFGPGTRLTVT.